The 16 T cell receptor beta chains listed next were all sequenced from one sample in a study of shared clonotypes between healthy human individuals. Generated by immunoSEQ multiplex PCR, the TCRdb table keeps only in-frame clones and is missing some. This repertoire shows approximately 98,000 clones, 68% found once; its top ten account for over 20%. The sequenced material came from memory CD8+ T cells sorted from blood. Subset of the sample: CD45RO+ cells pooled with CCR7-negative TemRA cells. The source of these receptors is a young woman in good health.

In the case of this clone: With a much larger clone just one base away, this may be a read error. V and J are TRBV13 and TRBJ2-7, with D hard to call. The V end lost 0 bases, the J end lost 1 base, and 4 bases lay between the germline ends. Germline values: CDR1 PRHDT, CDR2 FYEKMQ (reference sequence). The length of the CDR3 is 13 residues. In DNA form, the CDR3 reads TGTGCCAGCAGCTTAGGGGGATCCTACGAGCAGTACTTC. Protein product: CASSLGGSYEQYF.

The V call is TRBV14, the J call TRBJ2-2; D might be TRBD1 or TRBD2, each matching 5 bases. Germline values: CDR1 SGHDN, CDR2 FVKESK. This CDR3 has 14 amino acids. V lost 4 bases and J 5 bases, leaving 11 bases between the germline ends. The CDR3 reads CASSPKGRTGELFF. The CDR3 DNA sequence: TGTGCCAGCAGCCCAAAGGGGAGAACCGGGGAGCTGTTTTTT.

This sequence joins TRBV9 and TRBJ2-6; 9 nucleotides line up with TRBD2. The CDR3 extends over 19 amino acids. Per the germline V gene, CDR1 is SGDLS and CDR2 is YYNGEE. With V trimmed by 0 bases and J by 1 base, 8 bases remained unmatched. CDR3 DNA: TGTGCCAGCAGCGTAGGGTTAGGGGGACTAGCTTCTGGGGCCAACGTCCTGACTTTC. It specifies CASSVGLGGLASGANVLTF.

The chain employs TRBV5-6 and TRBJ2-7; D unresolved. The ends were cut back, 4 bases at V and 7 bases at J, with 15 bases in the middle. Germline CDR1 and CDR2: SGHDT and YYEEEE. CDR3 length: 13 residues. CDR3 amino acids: CASSAGSSVEQYF. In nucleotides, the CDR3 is TGTGCCAGCAGCGCCGGGTCCTCTGTAGAGCAGTACTTC.

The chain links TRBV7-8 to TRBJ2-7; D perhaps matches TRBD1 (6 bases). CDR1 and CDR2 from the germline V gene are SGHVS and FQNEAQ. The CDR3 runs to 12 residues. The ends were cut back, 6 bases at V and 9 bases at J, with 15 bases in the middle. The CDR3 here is CASSPQGSGQYF. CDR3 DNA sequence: TGTGCCAGCAGTCCCCAGGGGTCTGGGCAGTACTTC.

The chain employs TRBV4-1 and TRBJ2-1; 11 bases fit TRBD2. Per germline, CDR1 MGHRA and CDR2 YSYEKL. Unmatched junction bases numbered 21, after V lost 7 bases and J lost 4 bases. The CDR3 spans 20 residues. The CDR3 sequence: CASNRKTLAGGKVGYNEQFF. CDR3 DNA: TGCGCCAGCAATCGAAAGACCCTAGCGGGAGGTAAAGTGGGGTACAATGAGCAGTTCTTC.

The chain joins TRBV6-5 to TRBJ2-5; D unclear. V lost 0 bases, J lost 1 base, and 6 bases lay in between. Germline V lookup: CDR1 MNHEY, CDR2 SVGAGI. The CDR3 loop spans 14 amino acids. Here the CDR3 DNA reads TGTGCCAGCAGTTACTCCGGGTCCCAAGAGACCCAGTACTTC. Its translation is CASSYSGSQETQYF.

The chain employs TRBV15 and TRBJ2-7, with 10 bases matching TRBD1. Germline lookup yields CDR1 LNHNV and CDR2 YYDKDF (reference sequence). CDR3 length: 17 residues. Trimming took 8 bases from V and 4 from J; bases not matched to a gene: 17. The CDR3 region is CATATTGQGPAFYEQYF. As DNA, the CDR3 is TGTGCCACCGCAACTACGGGACAGGGGCCGGCATTTTACGAGCAGTACTTC.

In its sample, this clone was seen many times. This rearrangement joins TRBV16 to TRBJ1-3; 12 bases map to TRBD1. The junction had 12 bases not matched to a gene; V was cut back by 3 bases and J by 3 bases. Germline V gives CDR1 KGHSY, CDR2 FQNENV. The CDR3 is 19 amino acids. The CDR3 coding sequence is TGTGCCAGCAGCCACGCCGGGACAGGGGGCTCTATATTTGGAAACACCATATATTTT. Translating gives CASSHAGTGGSIFGNTIYF.

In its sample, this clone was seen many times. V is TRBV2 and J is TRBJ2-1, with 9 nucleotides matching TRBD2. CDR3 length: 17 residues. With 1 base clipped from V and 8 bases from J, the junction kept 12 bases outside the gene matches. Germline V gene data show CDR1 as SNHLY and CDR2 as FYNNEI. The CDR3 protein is CASSEGDGVAGADEQFF. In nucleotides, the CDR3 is TGTGCCAGCAGTGAAGGGGATGGGGTAGCGGGAGCTGATGAGCAGTTCTTC.

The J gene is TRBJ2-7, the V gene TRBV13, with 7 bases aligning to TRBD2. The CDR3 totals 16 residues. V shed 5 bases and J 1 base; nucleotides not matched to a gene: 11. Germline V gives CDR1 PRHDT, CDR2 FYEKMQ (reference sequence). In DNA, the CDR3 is TGTGCCAGCAGCCCCGGGGGGAGCGGGATTTCCTACGAGCAGTACTTC. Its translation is CASSPGGSGISYEQYF.

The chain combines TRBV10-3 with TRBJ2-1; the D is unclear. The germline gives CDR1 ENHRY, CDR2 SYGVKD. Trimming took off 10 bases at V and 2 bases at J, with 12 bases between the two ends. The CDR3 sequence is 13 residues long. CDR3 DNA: TGTGCCACCCTGAGAGAAACCTACAATGAGCAGTTCTTC. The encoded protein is CATLRETYNEQFF.

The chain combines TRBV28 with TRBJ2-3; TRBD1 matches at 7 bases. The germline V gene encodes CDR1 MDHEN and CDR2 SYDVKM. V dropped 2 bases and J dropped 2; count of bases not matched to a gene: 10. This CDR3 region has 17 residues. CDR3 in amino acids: CASSLTMTGRYTDTQYF. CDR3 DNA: TGTGCCAGCAGTTTAACTATGACAGGGCGGTACACAGATACGCAGTATTTT.

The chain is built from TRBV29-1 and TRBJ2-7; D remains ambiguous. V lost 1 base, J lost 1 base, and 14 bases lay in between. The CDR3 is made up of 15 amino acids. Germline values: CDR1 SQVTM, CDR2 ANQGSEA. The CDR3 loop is CSVEVWVTESYEQYF. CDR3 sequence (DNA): TGCAGCGTTGAAGTCTGGGTGACTGAGTCCTACGAGCAGTACTTC.

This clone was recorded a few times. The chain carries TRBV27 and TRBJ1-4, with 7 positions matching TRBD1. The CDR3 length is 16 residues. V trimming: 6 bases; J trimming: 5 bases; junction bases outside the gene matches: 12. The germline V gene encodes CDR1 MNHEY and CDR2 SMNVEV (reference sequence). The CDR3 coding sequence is TGTGCCAGCAGCATACTCCGGGACAGACGGAATGAAAAACTGTTTTTT. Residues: CASSILRDRRNEKLFF.

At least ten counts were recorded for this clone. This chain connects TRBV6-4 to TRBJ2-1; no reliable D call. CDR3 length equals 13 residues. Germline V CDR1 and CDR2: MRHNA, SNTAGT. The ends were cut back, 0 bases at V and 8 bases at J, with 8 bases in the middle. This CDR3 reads CASSDSLVDEQFF. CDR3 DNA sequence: TGTGCCAGCAGTGACTCCCTAGTCGATGAGCAGTTCTTC.